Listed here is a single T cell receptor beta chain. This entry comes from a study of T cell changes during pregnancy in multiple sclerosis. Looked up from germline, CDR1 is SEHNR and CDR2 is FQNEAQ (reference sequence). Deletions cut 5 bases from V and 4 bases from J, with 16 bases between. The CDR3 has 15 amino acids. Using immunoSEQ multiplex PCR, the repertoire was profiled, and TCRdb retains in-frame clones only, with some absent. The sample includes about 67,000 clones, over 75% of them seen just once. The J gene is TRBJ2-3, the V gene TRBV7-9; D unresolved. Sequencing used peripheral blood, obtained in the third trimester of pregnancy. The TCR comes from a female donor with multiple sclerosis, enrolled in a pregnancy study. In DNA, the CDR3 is TGTGCCAGCAGCCCCTCAAGAAGTTCGGCAGATACGCAGTATTTT. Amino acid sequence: CASSPSRSSADTQYF. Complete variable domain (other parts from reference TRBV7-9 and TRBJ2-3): DTGVSQNPRHKITKRGQNVTFRCDPISEHNRLYWYRQTLGQGPEFLTYFQNEAQLEKSRLLSDRFSAERPKGSFSTLEIQRTEQGDSAMYLCASSPSRSSADTQYFGPGTRLTVL.